This T cell receptor beta chain derives from a study of OX40 agonist ivuxolimab in advanced cancers. Study details: Patients were given ivuxolimab, an antibody that agonizes OX40 (CD134). Overall study findings and caveats: Part of the nonresponder group also had normalized T-cell clonal expansion that was low.

For this clone: Its antigen remains unidentified.

V lost 4 bases and J 6 bases, leaving 19 bases between the germline ends. This CDR3 region has 15 residues. The germline V gene encodes CDR1 GTSNPN and CDR2 SVGIG (reference sequence). Some clones are missing from TCRdb's copy, which holds only in-frame ones; the method was immunoSEQ multiplex PCR. This sample has around 35,000 clones, with around four fifths found just once. The sequence was collected from an adult with an advanced solid tumor such as melanoma, head and neck, liver or kidney cancer. The sequences come from CD4+ or CD8+ T cells sorted from blood, collected in a trial of the OX40 agonist ivuxolimab. This rearrangement joins TRBV30 to TRBJ2-1, with no clear D. CDR3 loop: CAWTGFGFTPNEQFF. CDR3 nucleotide sequence: TGTGCCTGGACGGGTTTCGGCTTCACCCCCAATGAGCAGTTCTTC.